Listed below are T cell receptor beta chains from one sample, sequenced in a study of PD-L1 blockade in urothelial cancer. Libraries were prepared by immunoSEQ multiplex PCR; TCRdb keeps only in-frame clonotypes and omits some of them. The top ten hold about 4.5% of the sample, which has roughly 62,000 clones, roughly 80% seen once. Sequenced here: PBMCs, sampled around atezolizumab (anti-PD-L1) treatment. These receptors were obtained from a man in his 70s with urothelial cancer. Each CDR3 is given with its conserved first and last residue. The D gene is left open where the match is weak. The size of a clone is reported for some rows only, either as once, few or many, or as a class for expanded clones.

v_call	j_call	d_call	cdr3_length	clone_size	cdr3_nt	cdr3_aa
TRBV18	TRBJ1-1	TRBD1	14	NA	TGTGCCAGCTCACGCTCGACAGGGCCCACTGAAGCTTTCTTT	CASSRSTGPTEAFF
TRBV5-4	TRBJ2-2	NA	16	NA	TGTGCCAGCAGCTTGTCAGGGCGAACGAACACCGGGGAGCTGTTTTTT	CASSLSGRTNTGELFF
TRBV4-2	TRBJ2-2	TRBD2	18	NA	TGTGCCAGCAGCAATTACCCCGGACTAGCCCAGCCCACCGGGGAGCTGTTTTTT	CASSNYPGLAQPTGELFF
TRBV29-1	TRBJ2-1	NA	13	NA	TGCAGCGTTCTGACAAGGACCTACAATGAGCAGTTCTTC	CSVLTRTYNEQFF
TRBV28	TRBJ1-5	NA	15	NA	TGTGCCAGCAGTTTATTGGGGGGTGGCAATCAGCCCCAGCATTTT	CASSLLGGGNQPQHF
TRBV9	TRBJ1-1	TRBD1	16	NA	TGTGCCAGCAGCGTCGGACAGGGGGCCTTGAACACTGAAGCTTTCTTT	CASSVGQGALNTEAFF
TRBV19	TRBJ2-6	NA	16	NA	TGTGCCAGTATACAGGGAGCCCACTCTGGGGCCAACGTCCTGACTTTC	CASIQGAHSGANVLTF
TRBV7-2	TRBJ1-5	NA	13	NA	TGTGCCAGCAGCTCCAACAGGAATCAGCCCCAGCATTTT	CASSSNRNQPQHF
TRBV10-3	TRBJ2-1	TRBD2	15	few	TGTGCCATCAGTGGCCTAGCGGAGAAGAGGAATGAGCAGTTCTTC	CAISGLAEKRNEQFF
TRBV6-1	TRBJ1-2	TRBD1	13	NA	TGTGCCAGCACACAGGGGGCTAACTATGGCTACACCTTC	CASTQGANYGYTF
TRBV25-1	TRBJ2-5	NA	17	once	TGTGCCAGCAGTGGGGGGGCTAGCGGACCGCTCCAAGAGACCCAGTACTTC	CASSGGASGPLQETQYF
TRBV5-1	TRBJ2-5	TRBD2	16	NA	TGCGCCAGCAGCTTTGGGACTAGCGGGAGCCAGGAGACCCAGTACTTC	CASSFGTSGSQETQYF
TRBV18	TRBJ2-5	NA	17	NA	TGTGCCAGCTCACCACTACCCCTCCAGGGGAGTCAAGAGACCCAGTACTTC	CASSPLPLQGSQETQYF
TRBV7-9	TRBJ2-3	NA	15	NA	TGTGCCAGCAGCCCCGACAGGACTAGCACAGATACGCAGTATTTT	CASSPDRTSTDTQYF
TRBV19	TRBJ2-2	NA	15	NA	TGTGCCAGTAGGGCAGGGCTGGGAAACACCGGGGAGCTGTTTTTT	CASRAGLGNTGELFF
TRBV30	TRBJ2-4	NA	15	NA	TGTGCCTGGAGTCCCAGGGCAATTGCCAAAAACATTCAGTACTTC	CAWSPRAIAKNIQYF
TRBV5-1	TRBJ2-7	NA	14	NA	TGCGCCAGCAGGGGTGGGGGGGCGACCTACGAGCAGTACTTC	CASRGGGATYEQYF
TRBV29-1	TRBJ2-1	TRBD2	12	NA	TGCAGCTCGAGCGGGACTGGGGATGAGCAGTTCTTC	CSSSGTGDEQFF
TRBV25-1	TRBJ2-1	TRBD1	17	once	TGTGCCAGCAGTGGAGCTTTTTTGGGACAGTCGGGCGATGAGCAGTTCTTC	CASSGAFLGQSGDEQFF
TRBV29-1	TRBJ2-2	TRBD1	13	NA	TGCAGCGTCGAAGGGACAGGGCCCGGGGAGCTGTTTTTT	CSVEGTGPGELFF
TRBV7-2	TRBJ1-2	TRBD1	14	NA	TGTGCCAGCAGCTTAGAGCGACAGGGGGCAGGCTACACCTTC	CASSLERQGAGYTF
TRBV5-1	TRBJ1-1	NA	17	NA	TGCGCCAGCAGCCCAAGCGAACGACGGTCCATGAACACTGAAGCTTTCTTT	CASSPSERRSMNTEAFF
TRBV18	TRBJ2-3	NA	16	NA	TGTGCCAGCTCACCACCCCTAGCGCCCCTCACAGATACGCAGTATTTT	CASSPPLAPLTDTQYF
TRBV18	TRBJ1-2	NA	14	few	TGTGCCAGCTCACCGCAGTCTCAGGGGTATGGCTACACCTTC	CASSPQSQGYGYTF
TRBV10-2	TRBJ2-3	NA	16	NA	TGCGCCAGCAGCGGCTCGGGACTTCCACACACAGATACGCAGTATTTT	CASSGSGLPHTDTQYF
TRBV7-9	TRBJ1-4	NA	14	NA	TGTGCCAGCAGCTCGGGACTGGCTAATGAAAAACTGTTTTTT	CASSSGLANEKLFF
TRBV5-8	TRBJ1-4	TRBD1	17	NA	TGTGCCAGCAGCCCCACCGGGACAGGGGGCGGGAATGAAAAACTGTTTTTT	CASSPTGTGGGNEKLFF
TRBV4-2	TRBJ1-2	NA	14	NA	TGTGCCAGCAGCCAAGAATCCGGACACCATGGCTACACCTTC	CASSQESGHHGYTF